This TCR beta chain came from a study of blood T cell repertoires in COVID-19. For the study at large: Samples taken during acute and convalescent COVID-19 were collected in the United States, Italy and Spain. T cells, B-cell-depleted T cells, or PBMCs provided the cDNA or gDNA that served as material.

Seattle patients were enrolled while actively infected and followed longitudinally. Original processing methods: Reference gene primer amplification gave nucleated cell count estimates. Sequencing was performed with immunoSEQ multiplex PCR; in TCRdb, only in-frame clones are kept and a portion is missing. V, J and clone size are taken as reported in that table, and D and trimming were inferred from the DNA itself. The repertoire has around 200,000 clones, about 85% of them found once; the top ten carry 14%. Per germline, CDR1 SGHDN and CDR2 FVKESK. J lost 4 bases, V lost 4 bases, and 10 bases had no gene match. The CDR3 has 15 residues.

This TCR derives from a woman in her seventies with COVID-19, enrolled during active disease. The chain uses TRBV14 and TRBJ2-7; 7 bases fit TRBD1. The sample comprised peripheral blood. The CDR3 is CASSLVPGQRYEQYV. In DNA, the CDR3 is TGTGCCAGCAGCCTTGTACCGGGACAGAGGTACGAGCAGTACGTC.